This T cell receptor (beta chain) was sequenced for a study of cytomegalovirus exposure and HLA in healthy donors (TCRdb year 2017). In the study overall: An earlier analysis of a few hundred of the donors reported approximately 260 Gb of sequence data and approximately 120 million unique TCR beta sequences obtained from roughly 170 million T cells. Around 330 gigabases of sequencing data and about 92 million unique TCR sequences made up an early release that covered nearly 650 HLA-typed donors. Of the approximately 400 genotyped donors, 81% were placed in the genetic ancestry cluster associated with self-reported Caucasian donors. The aim of the study was to test whether cataloging public T cell receptors could identify signatures of past pathogen exposure. Using immunosequencing, the study profiled T cell repertoires from roughly 650 subjects and related those repertoires to cytomegalovirus serostatus. Besides the first cohort of 666 subjects, a separate validation cohort made up of roughly 120 different subjects was used. High-throughput TCR immunosequencing, statistical association of individual TCRs with disease status, and machine learning were combined to predict cytomegalovirus infection status. A later analysis re-analyzed previously published TCR beta repertoires from hundreds of donors and added high-resolution HLA genotyping to study TCR occurrence patterns. In the later analysis, no new phenotypic data were used to find candidate immune exposures; instead, reliance was placed on TCR beta sequences and their occurrence across donors. An earlier analysis of around 580 of the donors used high-throughput TCR beta sequencing to judge whether each TCR beta V gene segment behaved as functional or pseudogenic. Donor age, sex, ethnicity and CMV serostatus were compiled alongside the repertoire data. Genome-wide SNP genotypes for about 65% of the 666 donors were used in a later genetic analysis, which treated that subset as a discovery cohort. Every discovery cohort repertoire had been produced on one sequencing platform. HLA typing included class I and class II loci at four-digit resolution. The number of typed donors differed by locus: about 620-630 for A, B, C, DRB1 and DQB1; about 520 for DQA1; some 590 for DPA1; and some 430 for DPB1. A few DR-DQ haplotypes were treated as single units for association and clustering because of strong linkage in the cohort. Among some 410 genotyped donors of the cohort, an average of roughly 230,000 unique TCR beta nucleotide sequences was sequenced per donor, of which about 18% were non-productive.

The cohort consisted of more than 650 healthy bone marrow donors. At the time of sampling, all cohort members were nominally healthy, though unrecorded immune exposures were likely present. The donor was CMV seronegative and belonged to the group of around 400 seronegative cohort members. A peripheral blood sample was collected from each donor, and TCR beta sequencing was performed on peripheral blood mononuclear cells. The Qiagen DNeasy Blood Extraction Kit was used to extract genomic DNA from the blood cell samples. Paper-wide results and their limitations: According to a later analysis, parvovirus B19, influenza, CMV and Epstein-Barr virus appeared linked to several top co-occurrence clusters. In vitro tests confirmed that a few of the cytomegalovirus-associated TCR beta chains recognize cytomegalovirus antigens. Only TCR beta chains were sequenced in this cohort, and the absence of alpha or paired-chain data limited detectable features. The classifier was reported to diagnose cytomegalovirus status with high specificity and sensitivity in both the original and validation cohorts. In a later genetic analysis, fewer N-insertions in productive TCRs were reported among donors in an Asian-associated ancestry cluster than the roughly 700-donor mean. A later analysis found that HLA-associated TCR beta chains were more clonally expanded and had lower generation probabilities than equally common non-associated chains. Most TCR sequences were seen in very few donors, while some public TCRs were found in many individuals. A further reported finding was that TCR beta sequences accurately predicted the HLA-A and HLA-B alleles for most subjects in the first cohort. In a later analysis, most CMV-associated TCR beta chains were found to appear HLA-restricted, with HLA associations seemingly driven largely by CMV exposure. Because the 87-base-pair reads could not distinguish some IMGT-functional V segments, including TRBV6-2 and TRBV6-3, those segments were excluded. In a later analysis, more than 15,000 TCR beta sequences were associated with specific HLA alleles at a false discovery rate of 0.05. In an earlier analysis of about 600 of the donors, most TCR beta V segments appeared in productive rearrangements about 90% or about 30% of the time, broadly matching IMGT annotations. According to the authors, the approach could potentially be generalized to other disease states and immunological phenotypes. Because some donors lacked HLA typing at each locus, the association tests relied only on the typed subset. Linkage disequilibrium might explain the correlated functional status among segregating V segments, but an unknown experimental factor could not be ruled out. The study listed 150 to 200 TCR beta chains as associated with cytomegalovirus. Strong co-occurrence of HLA alleles, especially DR and DQ, made assigning TCR associations to individual alleles difficult. Immune exposure information for the cohort was limited to CMV serostatus. A later genetic analysis associated a missense DCLRE1C variant with V-gene and J-gene trimming of TCR beta chains, and an independent cohort replicated the association. A later analysis found that TCR association rates varied across HLA loci, with DRB1 alleles showing the most associated TCRs and HLA-C alleles the fewest. Because counts were too low, seventeen rarely observed V segments, including chromosome 9 orphons, were left out of the earlier analysis of approximately 500 of the donors. Sequencing depth was assumed to be roughly uniform across donors in the presence/absence analyses, though that assumption may not hold. A group of highly shared sequence variants was considered likely to be a technical artifact of the sequencing pipeline.

Preparation of the library involved the immunoSEQ multiplex PCR assay. For the multiplex PCR, a mixture combining 60 forward primers for TCR Vbeta segments and 13 reverse primers for TCR Jbeta segments was used. The CDR3 region of rearranged TCR beta genes was amplified from genomic DNA with a multiplex PCR assay. On the Illumina HiSeq System, the amplified TCR beta libraries were sequenced as 87-base-pair reads. The published analysis was carried out like this. A later analysis tallied 75 million to 85 million unique TCR beta chains across the 666 repertoires, and approximately 11 million of those chains were shared by two or more donors. Raw reads were error-corrected and collapsed into unique sequences with a nearest-neighbor algorithm that merged closely related sequences to remove PCR and sequencing errors. Alignment of CDR3 sequences to IMGT reference sequences was used to assign V, D and J gene segments. For a sequence to be retained, at least a six-nucleotide match to both a V gene segment and a J gene segment was required. A rearrangement counted as productive if the CDR3 had no stop codons and remained in frame with V and J, and every other rearrangement counted as non-productive. CDR3 was defined according to IMGT convention as the region running from the second conserved V-encoded cysteine to the conserved J-encoded phenylalanine. Sequences without an unambiguous match to a single V gene segment were excluded from the earlier analysis of almost 600 of the donors. An earlier analysis of about 600 of the donors called V segments functional above 56.7% productive rearrangements and segregating when the between-donor standard deviation exceeded 5%. To diagnose cytomegalovirus status from the catalog of TCR beta chain sequences, a statistical classification framework was built. In a later analysis, V and J genes were assigned by comparing TCR nucleotide sequences against IMGT/GENE-DB human TR gene sequences. Using the TCRdist pipeline, a later analysis assigned CDR3 sequences along with most-parsimonious VDJ recombination scenarios. A later analysis defined each TCR beta chain by its CDR3 amino acid sequence plus V-gene family, and excluded reads lacking a unique V-gene family. A later analysis removed 450 to 600 highly shared, low-generation-probability nucleotide sequences to deal with suspected cross-contamination and a sequencing artifact. In a later analysis, a clonal expansion index for each public chain was calculated from normalized within-repertoire ranks of inferred template counts. In a later analysis, generation probabilities were computed with a VDJ recombination model fitted to out-of-frame rearrangements, and the resulting probabilities were checked against IGoR. In a later analysis, hypergeometric tests were used to score TCR-TCR, TCR-HLA and TCR-CMV co-occurrence, with a repertoire-size bias correction applied to TCR pairs. A later analysis estimated false discovery rates by permuting HLA or CMV assignments 20 times. In a later analysis, co-occurring TCRs were grouped with DBSCAN, and TCRdist sequence similarity was added when clustering was performed within HLA-allele-positive subsets. Repertoires with fewer than 30,000 or more than 120,000 public chains were left out of co-occurrence clustering, as were five repertoires with anomalous nucleotide sharing. This is the immuneACCESS table as TCRdb keeps it, with only in-frame sequences that have V and J called. A part of the clones is gone; compared with another copy, unresolved V genes explain less than half, and the rest is unexplained. Clone size and the V and J calls come from that table; the DNA yielded D and trimming. For this sample the table gives 90,000 to 120,000 clones, of which 60% to 75% were detected only once. The top ten clonotypes cover about 8% of the sample.

V is pared back by 3 bases and J by 6 bases, with 9 bases lying between the germline termini. The germline V gene (reference sequence) sets CDR1 to LNHNV and CDR2 to YYDKDF. The CDR3 contains 13 residues, cysteine and phenylalanine counted. The kept DNA is CDR3 alone, 39 bases in frame from the first base. Regarding this clone: Its antigen has not been determined. The input lacks base qualities; no much larger clone sits a single base away.

Material: PBMCs. The TCR was taken from a man aged 30-40 years in good health and CMV-seronegative. The chain uses TRBV15 and TRBJ2-1; TRBD2 is a possible D gene, resting on 5 matching bases. In nucleotide form, the sequence is TGTGCCACCAGCAGCGGGAATTTCAATGAGCAGTTCTTC. Its protein reads: CATSSGNFNEQFF.